This T cell receptor beta chain derives from a study of blood T cells in healthy people across ages. This clonotype has just a few counts. The CDR3 covers 14 residues. The V gene's germline CDR1 is LGHDT and CDR2 YNNKEL (reference sequence). Trimming removed 1 base at V and 7 bases at J, with 11 bases between. For the second PCR, which ran for roughly 7 to 11 cycles, a sample-barcoded 5' primer and a J-beta primer mix were used. A single record per CDR3 protein comes from TCRdb applying MiXCR to the 5' RACE reads. Among some 750,000 distinct CDR3 sequences, around a fifth were seen once, and the ten largest hold 22%.

Material for sequencing was blood. The source of this sequence is a man between 65 and 80 years old in good health. The J gene is TRBJ2-1, the V gene TRBV3-1, with D uncertain. The CDR3 coding sequence is TGTGCCAGCAGCCAAGGGTTAGCCGCGAATGAGCAGTTCTTC. It codes for CASSQGLAANEQFF.